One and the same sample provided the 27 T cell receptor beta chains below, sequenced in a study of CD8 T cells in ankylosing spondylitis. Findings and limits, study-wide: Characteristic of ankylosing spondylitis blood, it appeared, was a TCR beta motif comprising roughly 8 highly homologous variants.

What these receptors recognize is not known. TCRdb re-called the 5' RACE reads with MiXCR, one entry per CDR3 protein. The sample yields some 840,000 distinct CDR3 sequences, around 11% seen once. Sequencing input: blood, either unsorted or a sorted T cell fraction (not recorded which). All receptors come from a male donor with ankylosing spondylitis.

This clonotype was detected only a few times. CDR3 amino acids: CSASGWGRRTEQFF. As DNA, the CDR3 is TGCAGTGCTAGTGGGTGGGGGAGGCGGACTGAGCAGTTCTTC. J is TRBJ2-1 and V is TRBV20-1; a possible D gene is TRBD2 (6 bases). Between the trimmed V and J ends, which lost 3 bases and 9 bases, there was a span of 18 bases. CDR1 DFQATT and CDR2 SNEGSKA come from the germline V gene (reference sequence). The CDR3 extends over 14 amino acids.

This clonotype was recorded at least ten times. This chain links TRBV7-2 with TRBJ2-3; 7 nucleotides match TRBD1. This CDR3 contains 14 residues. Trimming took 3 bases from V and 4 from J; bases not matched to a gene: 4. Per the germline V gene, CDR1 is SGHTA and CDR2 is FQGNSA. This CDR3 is CASSFRQGADTQYF. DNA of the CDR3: TGTGCCAGCAGCTTCAGACAGGGCGCAGATACGCAGTATTTT. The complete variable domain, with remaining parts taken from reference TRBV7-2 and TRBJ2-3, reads GAGVSQSPSNKVTEKGKDVELRCDPISGHTALYWYRQSLGQGLEFLIYFQGNSAPDKSGLPSDRFSAERTGGSVSTLTIQRTQQEDSAVYLCASSFRQGADTQYFGPGTRLTVL.

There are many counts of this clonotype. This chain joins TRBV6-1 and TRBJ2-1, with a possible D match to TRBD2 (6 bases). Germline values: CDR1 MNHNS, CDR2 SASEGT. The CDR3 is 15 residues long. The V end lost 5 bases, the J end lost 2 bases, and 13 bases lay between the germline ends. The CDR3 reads CASSPPGTPYNEQFF. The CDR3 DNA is TGTGCCAGCAGTCCCCCCGGGACTCCCTACAATGAGCAGTTCTTC.

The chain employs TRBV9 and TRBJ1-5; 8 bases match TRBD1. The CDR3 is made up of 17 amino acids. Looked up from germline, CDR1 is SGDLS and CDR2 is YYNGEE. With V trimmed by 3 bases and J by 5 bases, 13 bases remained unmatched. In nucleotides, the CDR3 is TGTGCCAGCAGCGCCGAAGTTGACAGGGGAGAGGATCAGCCCCAGCATTTT. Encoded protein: CASSAEVDRGEDQPQHF.

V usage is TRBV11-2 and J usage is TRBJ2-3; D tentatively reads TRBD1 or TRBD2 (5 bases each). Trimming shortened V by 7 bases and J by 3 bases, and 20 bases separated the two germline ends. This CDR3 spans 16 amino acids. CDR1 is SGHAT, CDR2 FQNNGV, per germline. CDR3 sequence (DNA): TGTGCCAGCACCTCGGGGCCCTCAAGAGGGACAGATACGCAGTATTTT. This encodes CASTSGPSRGTDTQYF.

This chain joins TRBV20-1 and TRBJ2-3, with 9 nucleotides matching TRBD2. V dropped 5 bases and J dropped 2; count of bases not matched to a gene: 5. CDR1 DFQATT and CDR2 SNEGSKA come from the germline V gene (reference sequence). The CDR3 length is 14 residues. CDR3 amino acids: CSARSGSTTDTQYF. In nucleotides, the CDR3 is TGCAGTGCTCGTAGCGGGAGTACCACAGATACGCAGTATTTT.

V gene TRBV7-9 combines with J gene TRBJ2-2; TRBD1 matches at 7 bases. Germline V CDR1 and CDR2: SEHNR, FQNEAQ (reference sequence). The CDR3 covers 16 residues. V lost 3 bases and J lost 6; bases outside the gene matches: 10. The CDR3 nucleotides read TGTGCCAGCAGCTTTACAGGGGTCTCCTCGTCCGGGGAGCTGTTTTTT. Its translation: CASSFTGVSSSGELFF.

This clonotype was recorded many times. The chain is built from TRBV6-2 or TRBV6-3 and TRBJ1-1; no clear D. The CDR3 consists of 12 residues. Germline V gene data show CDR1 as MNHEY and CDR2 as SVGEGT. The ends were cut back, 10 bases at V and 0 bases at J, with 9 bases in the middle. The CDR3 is CAIGGLNTEAFF. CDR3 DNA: TGTGCCATCGGAGGCTTGAACACTGAAGCTTTCTTT.

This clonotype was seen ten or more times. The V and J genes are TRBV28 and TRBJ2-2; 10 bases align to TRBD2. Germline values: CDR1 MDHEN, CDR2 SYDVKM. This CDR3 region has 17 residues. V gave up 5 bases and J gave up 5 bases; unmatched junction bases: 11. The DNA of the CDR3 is TGTGCCAGCAGTCCCCATCCGACTAGCGGGCTTACCGGGGAGCTGTTTTTT. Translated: CASSPHPTSGLTGELFF.

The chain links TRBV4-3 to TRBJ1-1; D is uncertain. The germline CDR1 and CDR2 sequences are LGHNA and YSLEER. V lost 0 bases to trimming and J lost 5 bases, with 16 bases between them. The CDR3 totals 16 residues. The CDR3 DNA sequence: TGCGCCAGCAGCCAAGAACTAGCGGGAGGTGTGACTGAAGCTTTCTTT. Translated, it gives CASSQELAGGVTEAFF.

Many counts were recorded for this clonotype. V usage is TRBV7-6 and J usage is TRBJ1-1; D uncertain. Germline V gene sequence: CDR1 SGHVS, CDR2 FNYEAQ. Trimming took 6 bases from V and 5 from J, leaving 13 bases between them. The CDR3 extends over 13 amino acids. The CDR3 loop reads CASSHNMRTEAFF. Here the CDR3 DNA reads TGTGCCAGCAGTCACAACATGAGGACTGAAGCTTTCTTT.

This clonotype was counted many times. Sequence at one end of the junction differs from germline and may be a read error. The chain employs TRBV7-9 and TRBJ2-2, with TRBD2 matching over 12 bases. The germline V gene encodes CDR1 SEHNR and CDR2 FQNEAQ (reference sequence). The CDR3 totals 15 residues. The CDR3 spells CASSWTSGNIGELFF. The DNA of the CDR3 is TGTGCCAGCAGCTGGACTAGCGGGAACATCGGGGAGCTGTTTTTT.

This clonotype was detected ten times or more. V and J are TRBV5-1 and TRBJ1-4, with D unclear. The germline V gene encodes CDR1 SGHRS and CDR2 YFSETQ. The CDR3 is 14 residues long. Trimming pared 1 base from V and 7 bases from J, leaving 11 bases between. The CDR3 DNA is TGCGCCAGCAGCTTGCATCAGAGCGGTGAAAAACTGTTTTTT. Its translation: CASSLHQSGEKLFF.

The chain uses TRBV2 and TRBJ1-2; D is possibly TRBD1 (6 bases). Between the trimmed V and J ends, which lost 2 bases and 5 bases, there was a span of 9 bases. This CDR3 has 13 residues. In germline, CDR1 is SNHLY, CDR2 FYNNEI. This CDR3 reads CASSERGWYGYTF. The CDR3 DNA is TGTGCCAGCAGTGAAAGGGGGTGGTATGGCTACACCTTC.

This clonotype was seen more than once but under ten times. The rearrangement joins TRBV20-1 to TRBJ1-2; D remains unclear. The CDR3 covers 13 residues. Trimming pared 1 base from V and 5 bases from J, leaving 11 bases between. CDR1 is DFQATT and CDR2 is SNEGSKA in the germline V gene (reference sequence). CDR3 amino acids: CSARAEEVYGYTF. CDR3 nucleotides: TGCAGTGCTAGAGCAGAGGAGGTGTATGGCTACACCTTC.

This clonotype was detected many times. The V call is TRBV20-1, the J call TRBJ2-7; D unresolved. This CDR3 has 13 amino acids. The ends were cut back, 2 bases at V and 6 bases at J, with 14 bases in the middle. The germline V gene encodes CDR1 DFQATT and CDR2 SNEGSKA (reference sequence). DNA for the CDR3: TGCAGTGCTAGAACGTACCGGACCGGCGAGCAGTACTTC. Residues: CSARTYRTGEQYF.

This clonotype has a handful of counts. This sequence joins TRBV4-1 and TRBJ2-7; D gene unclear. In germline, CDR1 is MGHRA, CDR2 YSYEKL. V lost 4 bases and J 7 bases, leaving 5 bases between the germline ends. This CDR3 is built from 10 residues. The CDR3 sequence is CASSPREQYF. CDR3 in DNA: TGCGCCAGCAGCCCTCGGGAGCAGTACTTC.

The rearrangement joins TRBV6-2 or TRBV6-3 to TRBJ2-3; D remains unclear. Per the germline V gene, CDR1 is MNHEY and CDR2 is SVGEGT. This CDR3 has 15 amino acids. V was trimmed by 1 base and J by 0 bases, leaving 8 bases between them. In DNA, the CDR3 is TGTGCCAGCAGTTACTGGTCGACGAGCACAGATACGCAGTATTTT. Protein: CASSYWSTSTDTQYF.

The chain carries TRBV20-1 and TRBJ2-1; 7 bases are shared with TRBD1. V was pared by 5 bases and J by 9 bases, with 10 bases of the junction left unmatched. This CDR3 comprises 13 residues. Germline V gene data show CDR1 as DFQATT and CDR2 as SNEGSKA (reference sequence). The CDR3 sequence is CSAVDRVTGEQFF. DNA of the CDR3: TGCAGTGCTGTAGACAGGGTAACGGGTGAGCAGTTCTTC.

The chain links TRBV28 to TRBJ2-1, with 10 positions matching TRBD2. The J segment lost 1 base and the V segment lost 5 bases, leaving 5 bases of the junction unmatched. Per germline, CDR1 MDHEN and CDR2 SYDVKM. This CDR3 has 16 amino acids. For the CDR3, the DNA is TGTGCCAGCAGTCCTAGCGGGAGAGGGTCCTACAATGAGCAGTTCTTC. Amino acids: CASSPSGRGSYNEQFF.

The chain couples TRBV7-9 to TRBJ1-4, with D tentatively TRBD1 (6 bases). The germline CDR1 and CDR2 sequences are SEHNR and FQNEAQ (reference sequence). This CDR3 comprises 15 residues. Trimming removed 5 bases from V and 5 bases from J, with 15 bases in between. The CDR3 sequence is CASSPRAGENEKLFF. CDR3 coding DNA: TGTGCCAGCAGCCCACGGGCAGGGGAAAATGAAAAACTGTTTTTT.

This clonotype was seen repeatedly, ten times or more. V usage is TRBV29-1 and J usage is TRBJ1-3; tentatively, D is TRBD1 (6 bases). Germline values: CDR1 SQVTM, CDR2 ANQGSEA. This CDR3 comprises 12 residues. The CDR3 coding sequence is TGCGGGGGCAGCTTCTCTGGAAACACCATATATTTT. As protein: CGGSFSGNTIYF.

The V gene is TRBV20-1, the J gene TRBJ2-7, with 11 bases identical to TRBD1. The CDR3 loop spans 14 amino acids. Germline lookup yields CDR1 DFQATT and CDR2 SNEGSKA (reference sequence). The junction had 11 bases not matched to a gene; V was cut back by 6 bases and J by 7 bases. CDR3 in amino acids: CSALPGQGVEEQYF. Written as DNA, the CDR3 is TGCAGTGCGCTTCCGGGACAGGGGGTTGAGGAGCAGTACTTC.

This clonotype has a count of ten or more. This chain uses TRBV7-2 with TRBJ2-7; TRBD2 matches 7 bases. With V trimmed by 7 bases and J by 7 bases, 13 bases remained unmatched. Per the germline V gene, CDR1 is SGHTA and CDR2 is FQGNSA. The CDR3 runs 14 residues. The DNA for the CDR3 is TGTGCCAGCATGGCTAGCGGATCCCTGGGGGAGCAGTACTTC. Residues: CASMASGSLGEQYF.

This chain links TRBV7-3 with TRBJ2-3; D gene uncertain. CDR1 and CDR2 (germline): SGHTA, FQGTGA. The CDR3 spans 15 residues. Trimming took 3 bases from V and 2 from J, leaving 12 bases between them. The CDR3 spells CASSFDPRNTDTQYF. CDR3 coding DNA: TGTGCCAGCAGCTTTGACCCGAGAAACACAGATACGCAGTATTTT.

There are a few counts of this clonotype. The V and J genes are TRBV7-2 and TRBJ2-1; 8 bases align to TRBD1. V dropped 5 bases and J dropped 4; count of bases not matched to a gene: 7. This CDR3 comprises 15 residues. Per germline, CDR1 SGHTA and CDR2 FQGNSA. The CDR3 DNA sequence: TGTGCCAGCAGCCCCGACAGGGGACGTTACAATGAGCAGTTCTTC. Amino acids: CASSPDRGRYNEQFF.

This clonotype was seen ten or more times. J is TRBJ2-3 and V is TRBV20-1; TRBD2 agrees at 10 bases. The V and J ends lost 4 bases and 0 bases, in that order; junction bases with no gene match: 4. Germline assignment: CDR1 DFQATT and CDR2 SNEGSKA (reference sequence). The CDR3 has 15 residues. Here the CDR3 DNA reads TGCAGTGCTAAGGTAGCGGGAGGAAGCACAGATACGCAGTATTTT. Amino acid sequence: CSAKVAGGSTDTQYF.